This TCR beta chain originates from a study of blood T cell repertoires in COVID-19. Study at large: Italy, Spain and the United States were the sources of the convalescent and acute COVID-19 samples. T cells, B-cell-depleted T cells, or PBMCs provided the cDNA or gDNA that served as material.

Source study methods: It was from reference gene primer amplification that nucleated cell counts were estimated. Sequencing used immunoSEQ multiplex PCR; TCRdb keeps in-frame clones, though not all of them. V and J calls and clone size are given by that table; D and trimming were obtained from the DNA. Of 65,000 to 90,000 clones in the sample, approximately 90% were seen once. The sequencing sample was made of peripheral blood. This TCR derives from a human donor in a cohort sampled during active COVID-19.

CDR3 sequence reads: CATSDHHAGADEQFF. In nucleotides, the CDR3 is TGTGCCACCAGTGACCATCACGCGGGGGCGGATGAGCAGTTCTTC. This chain uses TRBV24-1 with TRBJ2-1, with D possibly TRBD2 on 7 matching bases. CDR1 and CDR2 from the germline V gene are KGHDR and SFDVKD. This CDR3 contains 15 residues. Trimming cost V 4 bases and J 8 bases, with 17 bases left between them.